The T cell receptor (beta chain) described here comes from a study of cytomegalovirus exposure and HLA in healthy donors. Whole-study results and caveats: Sequencing depth across donors, presence/absence analyses assumed, was roughly uniform.

The PCR ran on 60 Vbeta and 13 Jbeta primers. Libraries were prepared by immunoSEQ multiplex PCR; TCRdb keeps only in-frame clonotypes and omits some of them. The profile shows about 100,000 clones, roughly 75% of them singletons. The V gene's germline CDR1 is LGHNA and CDR2 YNFKEQ. Trimming took off 0 bases at V and 8 bases at J, with 13 bases between the two ends. The CDR3 is made up of 14 amino acids. As to this clone: Antigen: not known.

This chain connects TRBV4-2 to TRBJ1-1; D remains ambiguous. The TCR sequence derives from a woman younger than 35 in good health and CMV-seropositive. Sequencing was performed on PBMCs. The DNA for the CDR3 is TGTGCCAGCAGCCAAGATGGGTCGGCAGGCGAAGCTTTCTTT. It is translated as CASSQDGSAGEAFF.